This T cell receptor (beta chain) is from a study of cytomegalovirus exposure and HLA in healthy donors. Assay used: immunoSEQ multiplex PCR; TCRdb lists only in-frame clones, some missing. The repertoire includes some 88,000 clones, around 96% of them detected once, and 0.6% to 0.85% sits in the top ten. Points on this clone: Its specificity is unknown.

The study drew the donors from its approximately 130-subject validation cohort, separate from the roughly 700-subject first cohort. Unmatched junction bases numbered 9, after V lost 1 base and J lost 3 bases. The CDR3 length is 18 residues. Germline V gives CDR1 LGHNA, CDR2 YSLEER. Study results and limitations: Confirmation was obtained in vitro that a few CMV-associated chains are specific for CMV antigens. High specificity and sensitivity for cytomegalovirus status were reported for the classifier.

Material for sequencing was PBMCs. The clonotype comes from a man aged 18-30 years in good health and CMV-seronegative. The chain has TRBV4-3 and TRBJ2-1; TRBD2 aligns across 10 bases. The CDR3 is CASSQGPKTSGLYNEQFF. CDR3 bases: TGCGCCAGCAGCCAAGGACCTAAGACTAGCGGGCTCTACAATGAGCAGTTCTTC.